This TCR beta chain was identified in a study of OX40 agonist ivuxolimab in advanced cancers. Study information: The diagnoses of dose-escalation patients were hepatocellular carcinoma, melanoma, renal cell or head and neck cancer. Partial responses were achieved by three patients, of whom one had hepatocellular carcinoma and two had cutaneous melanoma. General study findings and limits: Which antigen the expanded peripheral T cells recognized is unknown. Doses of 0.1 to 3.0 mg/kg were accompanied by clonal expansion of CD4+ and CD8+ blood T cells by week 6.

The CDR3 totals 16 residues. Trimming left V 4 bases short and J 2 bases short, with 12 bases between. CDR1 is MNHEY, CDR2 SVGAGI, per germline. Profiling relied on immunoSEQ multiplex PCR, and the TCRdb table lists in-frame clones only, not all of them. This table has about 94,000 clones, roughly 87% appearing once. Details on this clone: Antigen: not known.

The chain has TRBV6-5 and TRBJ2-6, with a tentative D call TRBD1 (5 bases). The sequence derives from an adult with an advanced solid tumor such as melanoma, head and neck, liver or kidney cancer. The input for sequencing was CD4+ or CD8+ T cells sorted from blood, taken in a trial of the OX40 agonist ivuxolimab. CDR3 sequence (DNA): TGTGCCAGCAGTTCGGCCAGGGCCCCTGGGGCCAACGTCCTGACTTTC. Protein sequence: CASSSARAPGANVLTF.